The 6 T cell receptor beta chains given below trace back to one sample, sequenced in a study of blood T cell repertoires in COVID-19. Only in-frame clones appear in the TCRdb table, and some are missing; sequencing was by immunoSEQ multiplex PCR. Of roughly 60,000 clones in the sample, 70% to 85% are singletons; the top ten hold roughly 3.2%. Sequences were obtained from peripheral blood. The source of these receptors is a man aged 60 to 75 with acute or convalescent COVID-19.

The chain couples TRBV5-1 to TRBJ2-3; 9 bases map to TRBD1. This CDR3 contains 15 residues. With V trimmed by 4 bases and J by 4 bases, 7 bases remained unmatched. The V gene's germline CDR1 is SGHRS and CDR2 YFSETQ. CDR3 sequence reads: CASSRDRASADTQYF. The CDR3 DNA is TGCGCCAGCAGCCGGGACAGGGCGTCTGCAGATACGCAGTATTTT.

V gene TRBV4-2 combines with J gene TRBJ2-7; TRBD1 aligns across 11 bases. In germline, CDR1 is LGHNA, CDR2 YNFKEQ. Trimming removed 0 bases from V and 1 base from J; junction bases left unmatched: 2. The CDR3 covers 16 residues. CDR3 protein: CASSQDGDRGSYEQYF. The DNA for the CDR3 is TGTGCCAGCAGCCAAGATGGGGACAGGGGGTCCTACGAGCAGTACTTC.

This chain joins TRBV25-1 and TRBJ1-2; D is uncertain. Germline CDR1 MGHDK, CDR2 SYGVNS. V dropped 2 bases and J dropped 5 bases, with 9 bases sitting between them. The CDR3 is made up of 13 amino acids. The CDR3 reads CASSEMESYGYTF. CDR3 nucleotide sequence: TGTGCCAGCAGTGAAATGGAGAGTTATGGCTACACCTTC.

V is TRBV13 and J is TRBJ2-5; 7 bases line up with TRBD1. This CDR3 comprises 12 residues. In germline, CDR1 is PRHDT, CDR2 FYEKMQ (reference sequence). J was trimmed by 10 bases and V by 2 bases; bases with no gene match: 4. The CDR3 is CASSLLGGGQYF. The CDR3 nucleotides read TGTGCCAGCAGCTTACTAGGGGGCGGCCAGTACTTC.

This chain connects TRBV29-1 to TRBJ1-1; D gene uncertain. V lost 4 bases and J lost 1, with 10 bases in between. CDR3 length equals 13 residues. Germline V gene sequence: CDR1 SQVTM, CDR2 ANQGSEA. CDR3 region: CSVGPSGNTEAFF. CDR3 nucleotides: TGCAGCGTTGGCCCGTCAGGGAACACTGAAGCTTTCTTT.

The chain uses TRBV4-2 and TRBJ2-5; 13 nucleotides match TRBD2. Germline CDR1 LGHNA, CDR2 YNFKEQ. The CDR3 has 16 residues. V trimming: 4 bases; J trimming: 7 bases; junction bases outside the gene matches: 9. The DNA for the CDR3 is TGTGCCAGCAGCCCCGGACTAGCGGGGGCTTCAGGGACCCAGTACTTC. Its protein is CASSPGLAGASGTQYF.